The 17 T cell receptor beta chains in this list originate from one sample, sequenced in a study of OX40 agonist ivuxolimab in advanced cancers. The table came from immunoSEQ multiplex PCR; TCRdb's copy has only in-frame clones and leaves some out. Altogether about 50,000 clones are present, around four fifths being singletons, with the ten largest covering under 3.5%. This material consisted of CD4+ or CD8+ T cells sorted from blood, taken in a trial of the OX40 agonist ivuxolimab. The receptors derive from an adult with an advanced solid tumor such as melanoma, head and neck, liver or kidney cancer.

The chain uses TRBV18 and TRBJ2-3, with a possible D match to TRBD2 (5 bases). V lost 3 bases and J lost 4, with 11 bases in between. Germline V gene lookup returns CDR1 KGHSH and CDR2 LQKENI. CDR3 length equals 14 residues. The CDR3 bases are TGTGCCAGCTCACCTCTGACTACTGCAGATACGCAGTATTTT. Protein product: CASSPLTTADTQYF.

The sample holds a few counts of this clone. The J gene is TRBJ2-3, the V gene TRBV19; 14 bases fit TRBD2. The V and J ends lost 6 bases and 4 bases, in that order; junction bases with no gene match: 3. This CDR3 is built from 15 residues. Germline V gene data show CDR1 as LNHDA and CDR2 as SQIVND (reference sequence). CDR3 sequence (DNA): TGTGCCAGTAGCAGACTAGCGGGAGGGGCAGATACGCAGTATTTT. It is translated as CASSRLAGGADTQYF.

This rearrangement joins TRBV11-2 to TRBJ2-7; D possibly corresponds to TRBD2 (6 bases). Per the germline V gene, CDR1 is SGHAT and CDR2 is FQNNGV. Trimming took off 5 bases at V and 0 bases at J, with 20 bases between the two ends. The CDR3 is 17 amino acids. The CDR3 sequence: CASSDTWGLPSSYEQYF. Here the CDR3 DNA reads TGTGCCAGCAGCGATACTTGGGGACTGCCGAGCTCCTACGAGCAGTACTTC.

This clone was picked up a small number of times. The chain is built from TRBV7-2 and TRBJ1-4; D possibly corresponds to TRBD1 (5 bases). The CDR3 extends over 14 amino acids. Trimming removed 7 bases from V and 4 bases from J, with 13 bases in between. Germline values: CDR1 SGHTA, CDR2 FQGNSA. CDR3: CASTKGRNNEKLFF. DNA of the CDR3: TGTGCCAGCACTAAGGGACGGAATAATGAAAAACTGTTTTTT.

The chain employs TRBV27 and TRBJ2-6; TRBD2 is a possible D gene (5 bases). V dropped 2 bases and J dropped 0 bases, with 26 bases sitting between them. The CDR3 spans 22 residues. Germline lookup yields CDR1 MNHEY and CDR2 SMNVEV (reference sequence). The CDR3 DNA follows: TGTGCCAGCAGTTTAAGGCCCGGACGGAGGATATCTATGAGCTCTGGGGCCAACGTCCTGACTTTC. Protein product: CASSLRPGRRISMSSGANVLTF.

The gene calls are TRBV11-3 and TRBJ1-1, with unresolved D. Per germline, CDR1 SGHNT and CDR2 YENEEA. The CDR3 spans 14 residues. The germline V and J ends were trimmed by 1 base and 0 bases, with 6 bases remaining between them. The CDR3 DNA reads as TGTGCCAGCAGCTTAGTGAGTTTGAACACTGAAGCTTTCTTT. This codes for CASSLVSLNTEAFF. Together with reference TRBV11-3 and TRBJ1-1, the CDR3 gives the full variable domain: EAGVVQSPRYKIIEKKQPVAFWCNPISGHNTLYWYLQNLGQGPELLIRYENEEAVDDSQLPKDRFSAERLKGVDSTLKIQPAELGDSAVYLCASSLVSLNTEAFFGQGTRLTVV.

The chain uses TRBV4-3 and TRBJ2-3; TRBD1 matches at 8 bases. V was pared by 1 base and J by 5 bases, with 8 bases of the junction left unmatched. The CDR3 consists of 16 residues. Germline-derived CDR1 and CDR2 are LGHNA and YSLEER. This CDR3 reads CASSQATGAGKDTQYF. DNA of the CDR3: TGCGCCAGCAGCCAAGCGACAGGGGCTGGAAAAGATACGCAGTATTTT.

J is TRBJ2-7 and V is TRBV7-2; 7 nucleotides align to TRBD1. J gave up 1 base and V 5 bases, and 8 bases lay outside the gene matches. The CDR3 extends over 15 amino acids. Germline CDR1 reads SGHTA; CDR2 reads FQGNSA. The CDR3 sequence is CASSLGTEGSYEQYF. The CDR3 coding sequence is TGTGCCAGCAGCCTGGGGACAGAAGGGTCCTACGAGCAGTACTTC.

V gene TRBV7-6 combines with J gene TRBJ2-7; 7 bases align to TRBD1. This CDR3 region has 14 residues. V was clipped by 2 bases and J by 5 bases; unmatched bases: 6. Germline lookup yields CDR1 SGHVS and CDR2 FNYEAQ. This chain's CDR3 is CASSLRGGLDEQYF. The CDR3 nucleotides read TGTGCCAGCAGCTTAAGAGGGGGCCTGGACGAGCAGTACTTC.

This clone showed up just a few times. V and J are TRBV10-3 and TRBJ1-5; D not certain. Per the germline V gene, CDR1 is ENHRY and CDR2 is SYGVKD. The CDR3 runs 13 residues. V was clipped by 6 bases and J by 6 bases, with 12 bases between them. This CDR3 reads CAISGQAAQPQHF. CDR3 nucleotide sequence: TGTGCCATCAGCGGGCAGGCGGCTCAGCCCCAGCATTTT.

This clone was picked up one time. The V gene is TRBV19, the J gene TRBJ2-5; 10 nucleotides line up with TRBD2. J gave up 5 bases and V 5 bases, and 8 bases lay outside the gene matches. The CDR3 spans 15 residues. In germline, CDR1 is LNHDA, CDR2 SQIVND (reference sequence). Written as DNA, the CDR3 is TGTGCCAGTAGTTCCGAGCGGGGGGGCGGGGAGACCCAGTACTTC. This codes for CASSSERGGGETQYF.

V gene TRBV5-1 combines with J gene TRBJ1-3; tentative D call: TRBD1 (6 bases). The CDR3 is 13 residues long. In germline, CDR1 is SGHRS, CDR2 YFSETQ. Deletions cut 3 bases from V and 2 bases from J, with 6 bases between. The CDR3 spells CASSWGPGNTIYF. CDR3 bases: TGCGCCAGCAGCTGGGGGCCTGGAAACACCATATATTTT.

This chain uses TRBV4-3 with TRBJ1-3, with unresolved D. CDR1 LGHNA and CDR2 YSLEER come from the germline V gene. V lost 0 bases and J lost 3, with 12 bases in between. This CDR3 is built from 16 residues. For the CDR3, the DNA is TGCGCCAGCAGCCAAGATCGAACTTTCCTTGGAAACACCATATATTTT. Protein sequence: CASSQDRTFLGNTIYF.

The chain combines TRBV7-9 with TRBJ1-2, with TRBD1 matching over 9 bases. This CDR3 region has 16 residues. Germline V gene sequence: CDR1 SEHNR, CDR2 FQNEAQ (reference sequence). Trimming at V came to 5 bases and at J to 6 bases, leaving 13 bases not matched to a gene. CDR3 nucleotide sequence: TGTGCCAGCAGCAGGTCTCCGGGACAGGGATTTAATGGCTACACCTTC. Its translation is CASSRSPGQGFNGYTF.

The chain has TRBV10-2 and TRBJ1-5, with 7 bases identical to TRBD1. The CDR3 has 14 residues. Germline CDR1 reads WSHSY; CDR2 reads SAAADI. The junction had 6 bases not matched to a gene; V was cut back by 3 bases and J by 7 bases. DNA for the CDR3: TGCGCCAGCAGTGAAGACAGGGAGTGGCAGCCCCAGCATTTT. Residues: CASSEDREWQPQHF.

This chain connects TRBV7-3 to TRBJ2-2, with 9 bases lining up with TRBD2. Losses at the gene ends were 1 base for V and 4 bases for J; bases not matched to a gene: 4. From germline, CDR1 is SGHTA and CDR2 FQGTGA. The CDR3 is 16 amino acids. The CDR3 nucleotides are TGTGCCAGCAGCTTAATAGCGGGAGACAGCACCGGGGAGCTGTTTTTT. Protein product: CASSLIAGDSTGELFF.

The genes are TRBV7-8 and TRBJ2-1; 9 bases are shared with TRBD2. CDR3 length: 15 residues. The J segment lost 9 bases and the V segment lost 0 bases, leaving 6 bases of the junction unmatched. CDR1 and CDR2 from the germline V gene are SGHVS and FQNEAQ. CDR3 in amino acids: CASSLAPSGVSEQFF. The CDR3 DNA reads TGTGCCAGCAGCTTAGCGCCTAGCGGGGTATCTGAGCAGTTCTTC.